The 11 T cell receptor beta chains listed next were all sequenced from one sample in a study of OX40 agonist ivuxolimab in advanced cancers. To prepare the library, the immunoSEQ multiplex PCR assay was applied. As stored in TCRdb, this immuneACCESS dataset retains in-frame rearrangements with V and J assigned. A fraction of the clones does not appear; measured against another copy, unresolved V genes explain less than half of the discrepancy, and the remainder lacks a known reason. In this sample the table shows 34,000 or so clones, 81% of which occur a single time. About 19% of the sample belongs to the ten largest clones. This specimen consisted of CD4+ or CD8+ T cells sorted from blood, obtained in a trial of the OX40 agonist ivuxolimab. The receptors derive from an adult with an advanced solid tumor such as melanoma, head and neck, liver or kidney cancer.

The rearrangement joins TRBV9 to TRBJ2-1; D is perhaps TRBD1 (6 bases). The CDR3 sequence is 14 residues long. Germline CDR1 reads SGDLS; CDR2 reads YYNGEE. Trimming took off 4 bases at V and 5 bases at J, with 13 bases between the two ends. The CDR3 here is CASSTDSYNNEQFF. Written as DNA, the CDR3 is TGTGCCAGCAGCACGGACAGTTATAACAATGAGCAGTTCTTC. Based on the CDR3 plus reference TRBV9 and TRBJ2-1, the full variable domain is DSGVTQTPKHLITATGQRVTLRCSPRSGDLSVYWYQQSLDQGLQFLIQYYNGEERAKGNILERFSAQQFPDLHSELNLSSLELGDSALYFCASSTDSYNNEQFFGPGTRLTVL.

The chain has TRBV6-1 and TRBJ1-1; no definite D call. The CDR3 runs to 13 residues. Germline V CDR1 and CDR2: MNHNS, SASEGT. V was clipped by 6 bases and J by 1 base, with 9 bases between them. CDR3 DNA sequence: TGTGCCAGCAGCAAGTGGGGGAACACTGAAGCTTTCTTT. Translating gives CASSKWGNTEAFF.

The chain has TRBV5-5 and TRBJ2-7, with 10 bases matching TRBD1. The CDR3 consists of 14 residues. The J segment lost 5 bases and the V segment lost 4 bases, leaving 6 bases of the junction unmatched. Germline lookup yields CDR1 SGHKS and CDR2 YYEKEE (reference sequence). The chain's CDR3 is CASSRDRGYDEQYF. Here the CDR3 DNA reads TGTGCCAGCAGCCGGGACAGGGGATATGACGAGCAGTACTTC.

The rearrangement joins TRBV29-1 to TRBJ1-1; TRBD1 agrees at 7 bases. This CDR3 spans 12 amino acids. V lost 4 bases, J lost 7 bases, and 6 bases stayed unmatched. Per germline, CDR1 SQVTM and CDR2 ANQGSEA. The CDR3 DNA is TGCAGCGTTGGACTACAGGGGATTGAAGCTTTCTTT. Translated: CSVGLQGIEAFF.

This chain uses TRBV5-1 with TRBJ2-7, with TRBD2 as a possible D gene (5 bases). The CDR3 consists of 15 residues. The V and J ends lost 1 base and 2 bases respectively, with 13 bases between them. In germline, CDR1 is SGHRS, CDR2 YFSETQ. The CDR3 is CASSLTGEVTYEQYF. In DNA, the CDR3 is TGCGCCAGCAGCTTGACCGGGGAAGTCACCTACGAGCAGTACTTC. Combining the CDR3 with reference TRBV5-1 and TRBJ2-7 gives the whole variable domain KAGVTQTPRYLIKTRGQQVTLSCSPISGHRSVSWYQQTPGQGLQFLFEYFSETQRNKGNFPGRFSGRQFSNSRSEMNVSTLELGDSALYLCASSLTGEVTYEQYFGPGTRLTVT.

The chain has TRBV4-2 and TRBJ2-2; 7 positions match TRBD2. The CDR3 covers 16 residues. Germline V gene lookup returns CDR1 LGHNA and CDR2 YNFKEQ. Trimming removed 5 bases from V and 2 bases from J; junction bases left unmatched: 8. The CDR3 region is CASSATPGGNTGELFF. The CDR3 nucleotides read TGTGCCAGCAGCGCCACCCCGGGGGGTAACACCGGGGAGCTGTTTTTT.

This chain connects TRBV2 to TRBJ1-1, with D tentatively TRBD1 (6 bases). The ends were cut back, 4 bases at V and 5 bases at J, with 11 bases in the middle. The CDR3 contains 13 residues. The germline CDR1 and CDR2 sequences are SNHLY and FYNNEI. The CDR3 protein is CASSGTGTTEAFF. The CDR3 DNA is TGTGCCAGCAGTGGAACCGGGACAACTGAAGCTTTCTTT.

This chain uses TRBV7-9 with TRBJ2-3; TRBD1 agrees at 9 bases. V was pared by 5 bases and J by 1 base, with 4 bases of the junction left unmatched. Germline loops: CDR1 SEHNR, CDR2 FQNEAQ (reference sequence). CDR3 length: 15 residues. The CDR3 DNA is TGTGCCAGCAGCCAGGGACAGGGAGGCACAGATACGCAGTATTTT. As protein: CASSQGQGGTDTQYF.

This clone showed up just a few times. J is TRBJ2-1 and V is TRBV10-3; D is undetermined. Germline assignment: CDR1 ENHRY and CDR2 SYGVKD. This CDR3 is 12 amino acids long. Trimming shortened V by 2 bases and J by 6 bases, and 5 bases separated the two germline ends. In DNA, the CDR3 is TGTGCCATCAGTGAGCCCCTCAATGAGCAGTTCTTC. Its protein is CAISEPLNEQFF.

The CDR3 nucleotides read TGTGCCAGTAGCCGACATGGGACAGAGAATGAAAAACTGTTTTTT. Translated: CASSRHGTENEKLFF. The gene calls are TRBV19 and TRBJ1-4; 7 bases are a match to TRBD1. CDR3 length: 15 residues. V shed 6 bases, J shed 5 bases, and the junction held 9 bases outside the gene matches. Germline CDR1 LNHDA, CDR2 SQIVND (reference sequence). The full variable domain, completed using reference TRBV19 and TRBJ1-4, is DGGITQSPKYLFRKEGQNVTLSCEQNLNHDAMYWYRQDPGQGLRLIYYSQIVNDFQKGDIAEGYSVSREKKESFPLTVTSAQKNPTAFYLCASSRHGTENEKLFFGSGTQLSVL.

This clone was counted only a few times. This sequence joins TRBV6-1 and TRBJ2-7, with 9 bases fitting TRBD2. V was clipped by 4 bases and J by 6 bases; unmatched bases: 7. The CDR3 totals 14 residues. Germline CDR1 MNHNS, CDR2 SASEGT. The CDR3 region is CASSGREGRVEQYF. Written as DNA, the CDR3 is TGTGCCAGCAGTGGGCGGGAGGGCCGGGTCGAGCAGTACTTC.